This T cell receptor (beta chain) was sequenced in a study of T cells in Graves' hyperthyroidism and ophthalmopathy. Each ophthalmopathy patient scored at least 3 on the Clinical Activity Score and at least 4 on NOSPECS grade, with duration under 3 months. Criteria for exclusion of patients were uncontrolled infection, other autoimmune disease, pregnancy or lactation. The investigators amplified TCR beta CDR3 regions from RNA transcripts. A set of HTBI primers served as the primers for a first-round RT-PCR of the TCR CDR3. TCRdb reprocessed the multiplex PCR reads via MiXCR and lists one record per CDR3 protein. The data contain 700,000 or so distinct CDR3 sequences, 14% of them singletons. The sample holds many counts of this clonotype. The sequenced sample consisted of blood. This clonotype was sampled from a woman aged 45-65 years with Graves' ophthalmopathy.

CDR3 sequence (DNA): TGTGCCAGTGGACAGAACATGAACACTGAAGCTTTCTTT. As protein: CASGQNMNTEAFF. The rearrangement links TRBV12-3 or TRBV12-4 to TRBJ1-1, with D possibly being TRBD1 (6 bases). V was clipped by 9 bases and J by 0 bases, with 11 bases between them. This CDR3 is 13 amino acids long.